Shown below are 15 T cell receptor beta chains from a single sample sequenced in a study of T cells in Graves' hyperthyroidism and ophthalmopathy. Amplified regions were TCR beta CDR3 sequences from RNA transcripts. First-round RT-PCR targeting the TCR CDR3 was performed with the HTBI primer set. TCRdb itself ran the multiplex PCR reads through MiXCR, one entry per CDR3 protein. The sample yields about 600,000 distinct CDR3 sequences, about 16% seen once. Source material: blood. These receptors came from a woman between 40 and 55 years old with Graves' ophthalmopathy.

The J gene is TRBJ1-5, the V gene TRBV6-1, with 7 bases that match TRBD1. CDR1 and CDR2 (germline): MNHNS, SASEGT. The CDR3 is made up of 17 amino acids. J lost 0 bases, V lost 5 bases, and 10 bases had no gene match. CDR3 nucleotides: TGTGCCAGCAGTCCCTGGGACAGAAAGTATAGCAATCAGCCCCAGCATTTT. Translated, it gives CASSPWDRKYSNQPQHF.

This clonotype came up many times. The chain has TRBV28 and TRBJ1-1; 7 nucleotides agree with TRBD1. The V and J ends lost 6 bases and 2 bases, in that order; junction bases with no gene match: 12. Germline loops: CDR1 MDHEN, CDR2 SYDVKM. This CDR3 comprises 16 residues. The CDR3 is CASSPVPQGTNTEAFF. CDR3 nucleotides: TGTGCCAGCAGCCCGGTGCCACAGGGGACTAACACTGAAGCTTTCTTT.

On this clonotype: A read error may explain this, as a much larger clone is one base away. V gene TRBV12-3 or TRBV12-4 combines with J gene TRBJ2-3, with TRBD2 identical over 8 bases. This CDR3 comprises 16 residues. The V gene end was trimmed by 3 bases and the J gene end by 4 bases; junction bases not matched to a gene: 9. The CDR3 is CASSLRSGSDSDTQYF. CDR3 sequence (DNA): TGTGCCAGCAGTTTGAGAAGCGGGAGTGACTCAGATACGCAGTATTTT.

This clonotype came up once. The chain uses TRBV7-2 and TRBJ2-2; D might be TRBD2 (6 bases). The V end lost 5 bases, the J end lost 0 bases, and 10 bases lay between the germline ends. Germline CDR1 reads SGHTA; CDR2 reads FQGNSA. The length of the CDR3 is 15 residues. CDR3 sequence: CASSPRTTNTGELFF. The CDR3, as DNA: TGTGCCAGCAGCCCACGGACTACGAACACCGGGGAGCTGTTTTTT. The complete variable domain, with remaining parts taken from reference TRBV7-2 and TRBJ2-2, reads GAGVSQSPSNKVTEKGKDVELRCDPISGHTALYWYRQSLGQGLEFLIYFQGNSAPDKSGLPSDRFSAERTGGSVSTLTIQRTQQEDSAVYLCASSPRTTNTGELFFGEGSRLTVL.

Many counts were recorded for this clonotype. The chain recombines TRBV2 with TRBJ2-3, with TRBD2 matching 12 bases. Germline loops: CDR1 SNHLY, CDR2 FYNNEI. After removal of 5 bases from V and 2 bases from J, the junction contained 8 bases not matched to a gene. The CDR3 covers 17 residues. CDR3 residues: CASSPRTSGVATDTQYF. In DNA, the CDR3 is TGTGCCAGCAGTCCGAGGACTAGCGGGGTGGCCACAGATACGCAGTATTTT.

This clonotype appeared many times. This sequence joins TRBV11-2 and TRBJ2-2, with D unresolved. Germline V CDR1 and CDR2: SGHAT, FQNNGV. V dropped 5 bases and J dropped 5 bases, with 9 bases sitting between them. The length of the CDR3 is 13 residues. The CDR3 DNA reads as TGTGCCAGCAGCGAGTACCAGACCGGGGAGCTGTTTTTT. Amino acid sequence: CASSEYQTGELFF.

The chain links TRBV4-1 to TRBJ2-5; tentatively, D is TRBD1 (9 bases). This CDR3 spans 16 amino acids. Looked up from germline, CDR1 is MGHRA and CDR2 is YSYEKL. V was pared by 4 bases and J by 4 bases, with 19 bases between. CDR3 amino acids: CASSPTGGTGPETQYF. CDR3 DNA sequence: TGCGCCAGCAGCCCTACGGGAGGGACAGGGCCAGAGACCCAGTACTTC.

This clonotype was recorded many times. The chain links TRBV11-2 to TRBJ2-3, with D uncertain. The V gene lost 5 bases and the J gene lost 8 bases, with 11 bases spanning the gap. The CDR3 runs 12 residues. The germline CDR1 and CDR2 sequences are SGHAT and FQNNGV. The CDR3 DNA sequence: TGTGCCAGCAGCCCCTACAGTGGTACGCAGTATTTT. This gives the protein CASSPYSGTQYF. Combining the CDR3 with reference TRBV11-2 and TRBJ2-3 gives the whole variable domain EAGVAQSPRYKIIEKRQSVAFWCNPISGHATLYWYQQILGQGPKLLIQFQNNGVVDDSQLPKDRFSAERLKGVDSTLKIQPAKLEDSAVYLCASSPYSGTQYFGPGTRLTVL.

This clonotype was seen a few times. This chain joins TRBV27 and TRBJ2-3; weak D call: TRBD2 (6 bases). CDR3 length: 13 residues. Germline-derived CDR1 and CDR2 are MNHEY and SMNVEV (reference sequence). V gave up 2 bases and J gave up 5 bases, with 8 bases separating them. The CDR3 is CASSLGGRDTQYF. CDR3 DNA: TGTGCCAGCAGTTTAGGGGGGAGAGATACGCAGTATTTT.

This clonotype was detected ten times or more. The gene calls are TRBV20-1 and TRBJ2-1, with TRBD2 as a possible D gene (5 bases). V lost 6 bases to trimming and J lost 5 bases, with 8 bases between them. The CDR3 length is 11 residues. CDR1 and CDR2 (germline): DFQATT, SNEGSKA (reference sequence). CDR3 DNA: TGCAGTGCCGAGGGTCACAATGAGCAGTTCTTC. Its translation: CSAEGHNEQFF.

The chain recombines TRBV20-1 with TRBJ1-2, with unresolved D. CDR3 length: 14 residues. Per germline, CDR1 DFQATT and CDR2 SNEGSKA (reference sequence). Deletions cut 0 bases from V and 8 bases from J, with 16 bases between. The CDR3 DNA follows: TGCAGTGCTAGAGATCAGCCGGGGTTGGGCGGCTACACCTTC. Translation: CSARDQPGLGGYTF.

This clonotype was observed at least ten times. CDR3 loop: CAWKSGSHGTEAFF. The CDR3, as DNA: TGTGCCTGGAAGAGCGGAAGTCATGGCACTGAAGCTTTCTTT. V gene TRBV30 combines with J gene TRBJ1-1; D uncertain. The germline V and J ends were trimmed by 4 bases and 4 bases, with 16 bases remaining between them. The CDR3 runs to 14 residues. Looked up from germline, CDR1 is GTSNPN and CDR2 is SVGIG (reference sequence).

This clonotype appeared once. The rearrangement links TRBV7-6 to TRBJ2-1; 9 bases agree with TRBD2. The germline gives CDR1 SGHVS, CDR2 FNYEAQ. Losses at the gene ends were 5 bases for V and 8 bases for J; bases not matched to a gene: 10. This CDR3 spans 15 amino acids. In DNA, the CDR3 is TGTGCCAGCAGCCAAGCCGGGACTAGCCGCGATGAGCAGTTCTTC. Translated: CASSQAGTSRDEQFF.

This clonotype was observed many times. This chain joins TRBV2 and TRBJ2-5, with 9 positions matching TRBD1. V trimming: 7 bases; J trimming: 5 bases; junction bases outside the gene matches: 5. The CDR3 spans 13 residues. Per germline, CDR1 SNHLY and CDR2 FYNNEI. The CDR3 sequence is CASIRDRGETQYF. The CDR3 region has the DNA TGTGCCAGCATTCGAGACAGGGGGGAGACCCAGTACTTC.

The rearrangement joins TRBV29-1 to TRBJ2-3; D may be TRBD1 or TRBD2 (5 bases each). V lost 0 bases and J 7 bases, leaving 14 bases between the germline ends. The CDR3 is made up of 14 amino acids. CDR1 and CDR2 from the germline V gene are SQVTM and ANQGSEA. The CDR3 spells CSVEDGAVPYTQYF. As DNA, the CDR3 is TGCAGCGTTGAAGACGGGGCGGTCCCCTATACGCAGTATTTT.